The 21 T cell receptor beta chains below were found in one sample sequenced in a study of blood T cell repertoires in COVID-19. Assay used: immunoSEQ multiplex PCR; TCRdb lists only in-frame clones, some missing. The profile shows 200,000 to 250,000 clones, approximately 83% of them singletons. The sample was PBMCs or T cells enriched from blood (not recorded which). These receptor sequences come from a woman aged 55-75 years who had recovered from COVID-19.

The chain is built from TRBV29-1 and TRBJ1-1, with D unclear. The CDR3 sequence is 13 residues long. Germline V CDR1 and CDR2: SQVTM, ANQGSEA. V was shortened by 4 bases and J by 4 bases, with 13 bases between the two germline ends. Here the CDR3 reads CSVGAPGGTEAFF. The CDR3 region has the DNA TGCAGCGTTGGGGCACCCGGTGGCACTGAAGCTTTCTTT.

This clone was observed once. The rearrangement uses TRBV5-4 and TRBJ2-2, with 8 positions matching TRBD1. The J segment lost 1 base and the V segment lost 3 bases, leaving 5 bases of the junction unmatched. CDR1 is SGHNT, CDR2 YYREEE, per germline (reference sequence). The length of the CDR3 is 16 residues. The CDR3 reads CASSSDRVMNTGELFF. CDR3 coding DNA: TGTGCCAGCAGCTCGGACAGGGTCATGAACACCGGGGAGCTGTTTTTT.

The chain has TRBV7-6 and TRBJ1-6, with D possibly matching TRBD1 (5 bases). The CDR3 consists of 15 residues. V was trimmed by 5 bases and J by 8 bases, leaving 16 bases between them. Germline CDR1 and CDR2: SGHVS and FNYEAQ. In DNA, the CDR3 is TGTGCCAGCAGCACGGACAAGACGGTATATTCACCCCTCCACTTT. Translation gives CASSTDKTVYSPLHF.

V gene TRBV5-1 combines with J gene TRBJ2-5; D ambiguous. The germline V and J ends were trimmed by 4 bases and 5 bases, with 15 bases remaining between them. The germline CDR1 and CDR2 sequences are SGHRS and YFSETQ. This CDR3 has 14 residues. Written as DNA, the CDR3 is TGCGCCAGCAGCGTCGCTGGTAGCACGGAGACCCAGTACTTC. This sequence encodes CASSVAGSTETQYF.

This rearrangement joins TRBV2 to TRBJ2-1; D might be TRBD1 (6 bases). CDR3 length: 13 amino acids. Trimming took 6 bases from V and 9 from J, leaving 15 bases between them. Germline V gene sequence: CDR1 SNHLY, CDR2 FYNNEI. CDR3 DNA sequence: TGTGCCAGCAGCATACAGGGAATTACTGAGCAGTTCTTC. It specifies CASSIQGITEQFF.

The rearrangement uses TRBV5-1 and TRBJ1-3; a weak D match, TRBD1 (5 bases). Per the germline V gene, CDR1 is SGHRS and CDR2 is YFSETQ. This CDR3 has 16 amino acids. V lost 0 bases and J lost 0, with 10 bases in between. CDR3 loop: CASSLVGTGSGNTIYF. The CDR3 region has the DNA TGCGCCAGCAGCTTGGTCGGCACAGGCTCTGGAAACACCATATATTTT. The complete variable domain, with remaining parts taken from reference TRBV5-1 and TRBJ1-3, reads KAGVTQTPRYLIKTRGQQVTLSCSPISGHRSVSWYQQTPGQGLQFLFEYFSETQRNKGNFPGRFSGRQFSNSRSEMNVSTLELGDSALYLCASSLVGTGSGNTIYFGEGSWLTVV.

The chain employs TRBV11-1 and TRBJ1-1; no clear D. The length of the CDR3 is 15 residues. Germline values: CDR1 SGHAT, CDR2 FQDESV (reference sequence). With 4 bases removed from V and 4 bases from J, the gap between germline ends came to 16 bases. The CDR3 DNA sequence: TGTGCCAGCAGCTCTCGGGAGAGGGCCGTCACTGAAGCTTTCTTT. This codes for CASSSRERAVTEAFF.

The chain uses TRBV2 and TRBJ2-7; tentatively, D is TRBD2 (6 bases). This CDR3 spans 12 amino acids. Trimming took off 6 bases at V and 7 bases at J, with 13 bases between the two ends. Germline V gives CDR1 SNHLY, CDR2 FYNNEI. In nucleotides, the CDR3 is TGTGCCAGCAGCAGGGCGGCGGGGGAGCAGTACTTC. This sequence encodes CASSRAAGEQYF.

CDR3 in DNA: TGTGCCATCAGTGAGAGGCTAGCGGGGGCCGGCGAGCAGTACTTC. Translating it yields CAISERLAGAGEQYF. The chain joins TRBV10-3 to TRBJ2-7; 10 bases match TRBD2. Trimming took 2 bases from V and 6 from J; bases not matched to a gene: 7. CDR1 ENHRY and CDR2 SYGVKD come from the germline V gene. The CDR3 loop spans 15 amino acids.

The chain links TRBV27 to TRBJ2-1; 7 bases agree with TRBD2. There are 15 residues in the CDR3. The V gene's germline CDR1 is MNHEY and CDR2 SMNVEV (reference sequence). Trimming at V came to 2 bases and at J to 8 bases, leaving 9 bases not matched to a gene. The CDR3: CASSLGRTRAHEQFF. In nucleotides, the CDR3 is TGTGCCAGCAGTTTAGGTAGGACTAGAGCACATGAGCAGTTCTTC.

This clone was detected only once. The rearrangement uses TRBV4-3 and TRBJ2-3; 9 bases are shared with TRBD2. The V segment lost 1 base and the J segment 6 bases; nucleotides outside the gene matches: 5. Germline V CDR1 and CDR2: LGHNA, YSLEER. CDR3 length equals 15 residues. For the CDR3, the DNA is TGCGCCAGCAGCCAAGGCGGGGGGGCCTGGGATACGCAGTATTTT. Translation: CASSQGGGAWDTQYF.

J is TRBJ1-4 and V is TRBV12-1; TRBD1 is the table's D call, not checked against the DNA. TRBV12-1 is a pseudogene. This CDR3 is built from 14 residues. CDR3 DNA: TGTGCCAGCAGCCCTGGACAGGTTCTTGCGCGACTGTTTTTT. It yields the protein CASSPGQVLARLFF.

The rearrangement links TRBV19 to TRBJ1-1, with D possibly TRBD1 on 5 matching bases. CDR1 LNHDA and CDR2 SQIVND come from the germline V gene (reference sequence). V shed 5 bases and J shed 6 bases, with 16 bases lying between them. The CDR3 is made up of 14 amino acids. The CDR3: CASSSSGVGAEAFF. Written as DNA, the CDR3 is TGTGCCAGTAGTTCCTCGGGGGTAGGGGCTGAAGCTTTCTTT.

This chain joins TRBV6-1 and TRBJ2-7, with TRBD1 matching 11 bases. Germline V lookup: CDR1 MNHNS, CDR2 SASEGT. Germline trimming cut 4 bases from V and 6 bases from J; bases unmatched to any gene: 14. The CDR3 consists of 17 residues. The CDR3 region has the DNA TGTGCCAGCAGTGGCAATCAGACTCCCGGGACAGGGGGCGAGCAGTACTTC. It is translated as CASSGNQTPGTGGEQYF.

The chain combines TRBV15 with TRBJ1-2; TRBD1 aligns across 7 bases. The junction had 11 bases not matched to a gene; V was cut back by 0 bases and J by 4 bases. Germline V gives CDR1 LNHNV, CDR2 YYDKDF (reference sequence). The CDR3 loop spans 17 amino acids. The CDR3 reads CATSRDRGRGGAYGYTF. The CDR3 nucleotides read TGTGCCACCAGCAGAGACCGAGGGAGAGGGGGCGCCTATGGCTACACCTTC.

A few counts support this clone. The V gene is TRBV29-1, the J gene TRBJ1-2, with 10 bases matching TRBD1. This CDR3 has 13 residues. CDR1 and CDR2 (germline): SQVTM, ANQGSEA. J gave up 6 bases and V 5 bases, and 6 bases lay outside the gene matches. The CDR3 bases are TGCAGCGTTATTAGCGGGACAGGGGATGGCTACACCTTC. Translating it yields CSVISGTGDGYTF.

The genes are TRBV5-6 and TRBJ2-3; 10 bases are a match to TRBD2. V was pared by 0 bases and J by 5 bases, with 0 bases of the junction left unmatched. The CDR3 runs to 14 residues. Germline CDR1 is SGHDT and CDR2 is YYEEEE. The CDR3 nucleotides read TGTGCCAGCAGCTTGGGACTAGCGGGAGATACGCAGTATTTT. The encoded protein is CASSLGLAGDTQYF.

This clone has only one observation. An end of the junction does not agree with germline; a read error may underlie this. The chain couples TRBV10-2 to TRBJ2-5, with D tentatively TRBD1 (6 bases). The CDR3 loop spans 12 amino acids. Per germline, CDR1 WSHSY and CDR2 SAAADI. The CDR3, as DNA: TGCGCCAGCAGTGAAAGCAGGGGAAGAATGCACTTC. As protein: CASSESRGRMHF.

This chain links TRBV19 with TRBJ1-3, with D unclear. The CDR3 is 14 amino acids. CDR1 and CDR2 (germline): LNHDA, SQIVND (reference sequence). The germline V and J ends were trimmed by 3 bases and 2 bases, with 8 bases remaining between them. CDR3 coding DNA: TGTGCCAGTAGTATCCCGGGAACTGGAAACACCATATATTTT. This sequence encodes CASSIPGTGNTIYF.

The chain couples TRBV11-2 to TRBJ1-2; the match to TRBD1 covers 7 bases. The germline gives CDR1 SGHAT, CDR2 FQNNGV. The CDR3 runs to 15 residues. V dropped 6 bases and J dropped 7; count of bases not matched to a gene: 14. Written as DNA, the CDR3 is TGTGCCAGCAGACGTCAACAGGGGAGGTTTCGTGGCTACACCTTC. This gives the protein CASRRQQGRFRGYTF.

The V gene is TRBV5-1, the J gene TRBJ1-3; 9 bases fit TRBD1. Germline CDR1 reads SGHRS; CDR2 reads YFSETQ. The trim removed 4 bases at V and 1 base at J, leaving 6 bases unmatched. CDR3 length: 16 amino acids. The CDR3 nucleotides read TGCGCCAGCAGCCCTATGACAGGGGGTTCTGGAAACACCATATATTTT. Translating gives CASSPMTGGSGNTIYF. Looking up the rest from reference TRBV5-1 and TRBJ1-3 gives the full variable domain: KAGVTQTPRYLIKTRGQQVTLSCSPISGHRSVSWYQQTPGQGLQFLFEYFSETQRNKGNFPGRFSGRQFSNSRSEMNVSTLELGDSALYLCASSPMTGGSGNTIYFGEGSWLTVV.